This entry lists 20 T cell receptor beta chains sequenced from one sample in a study of PD-L1 blockade in urothelial cancer. The time point here: pretreatment peripheral blood. TCRdb's copy holds only in-frame clones and misses some; the assay was immunoSEQ multiplex PCR. The table lists 45,000 or so clones, roughly four fifths of them singletons. The source material was PBMCs, sampled around atezolizumab (anti-PD-L1) treatment. Every receptor here comes from a man in his forties or fifties with urothelial cancer.

V and J are TRBV6-1 and TRBJ2-2; 8 bases line up with TRBD1. CDR3 length: 16 residues. Germline assignment: CDR1 MNHNS and CDR2 SASEGT. The J segment lost 1 base and the V segment lost 2 bases, leaving 3 bases of the junction unmatched. The CDR3 nucleotides read TGTGCCAGCAGTGAAAGACAGGGGCGGAACACCGGGGAGCTGTTTTTT. It yields the protein CASSERQGRNTGELFF.

This clone was found once. The V and J genes are TRBV5-6 and TRBJ1-5; D not certain. V dropped 4 bases and J dropped 0 bases, with 11 bases sitting between them. Germline lookup yields CDR1 SGHDT and CDR2 YYEEEE. The CDR3 length is 15 residues. CDR3 residues: CASSTRTLSNQPQHF. The CDR3 DNA reads TGTGCCAGCAGCACCAGGACTCTTAGCAATCAGCCCCAGCATTTT.

This rearrangement joins TRBV10-2 to TRBJ2-6; TRBD1 is a possible D gene (6 bases). V was cut by 5 bases and J by 3 bases, with 11 bases left in between. The CDR3 has 15 amino acids. Germline-derived CDR1 and CDR2 are WSHSY and SAAADI. CDR3 amino acids: CASSRTGSGANVLTF. For the CDR3, the DNA is TGCGCCAGCAGTAGAACAGGGAGTGGGGCCAACGTCCTGACTTTC.

The CDR3 is CASSTGTGVYETQYF. In DNA, the CDR3 is TGTGCCAGCAGTACCGGGACAGGGGTTTATGAGACCCAGTACTTC. The V call is TRBV5-5, the J call TRBJ2-5; 10 bases are shared with TRBD1. Unmatched junction bases numbered 9, after V lost 5 bases and J lost 5 bases. Germline-derived CDR1 and CDR2 are SGHKS and YYEKEE (reference sequence). CDR3 size: 15 residues.

This clone is a singleton in its sample. This rearrangement joins TRBV16 to TRBJ2-3; a possible D gene is TRBD2 (5 bases). The CDR3 has 15 amino acids. V was cut by 5 bases and J by 5 bases, with 17 bases left in between. Looked up from germline, CDR1 is KGHSY and CDR2 is FQNENV. The CDR3 DNA sequence: TGTGCCAGCAGCGGACGACTGAGCGGCGTAGATACGCAGTATTTT. It codes for CASSGRLSGVDTQYF.

The V call is TRBV2, the J call TRBJ2-2, with 8 bases that match TRBD2. This CDR3 is built from 14 residues. J was trimmed by 8 bases and V by 6 bases; bases with no gene match: 8. Germline lookup yields CDR1 SNHLY and CDR2 FYNNEI. CDR3 nucleotides: TGTGCCAGCAGCTGGGCGGGAGGAGGGGGGGAGCTGTTTTTT. As protein: CASSWAGGGGELFF.

The chain joins TRBV2 to TRBJ1-2, with D perhaps TRBD1 (5 bases). Trimming took off 6 bases at V and 8 bases at J, with 19 bases between the two ends. Germline-derived CDR1 and CDR2 are SNHLY and FYNNEI. The CDR3 totals 14 residues. CDR3 amino acids: CASSGRVTAGGYTF. For the CDR3, the DNA is TGTGCCAGCAGCGGCCGCGTCACTGCAGGGGGCTACACCTTC.

V and J are TRBV5-1 and TRBJ1-6; tentatively, D is TRBD1 (6 bases). The germline CDR1 and CDR2 sequences are SGHRS and YFSETQ. The CDR3 runs to 15 residues. V was cut by 2 bases and J by 3 bases, with 9 bases left in between. This CDR3 reads CASSLQGGYNSPLHF. CDR3 nucleotide sequence: TGCGCCAGCAGCTTACAGGGCGGCTATAATTCACCCCTCCACTTT.

The chain recombines TRBV19 with TRBJ2-5, with 9 bases aligning to TRBD2. This CDR3 contains 16 residues. V lost 6 bases, J lost 3 bases, and 11 bases stayed unmatched. CDR1 is LNHDA, CDR2 SQIVND, per germline (reference sequence). This CDR3 is CASSRLTSGGKETQYF. In nucleotides, the CDR3 is TGTGCCAGTAGCCGTTTGACTAGCGGAGGAAAAGAGACCCAGTACTTC.

The CDR3 protein is CASSSSEAETQYF. The CDR3 nucleotides read TGTGCCAGCAGTTCTTCAGAAGCGGAGACCCAGTACTTC. The chain couples TRBV6-6 to TRBJ2-5; D unresolved. The V gene lost 4 bases and the J gene lost 5 bases, with 11 bases spanning the gap. The CDR3 extends over 13 amino acids. Per the germline V gene, CDR1 is MNHNY and CDR2 is SVGAGI (reference sequence).

This chain joins TRBV5-1 and TRBJ2-2; 7 nucleotides line up with TRBD1. Germline loops: CDR1 SGHRS, CDR2 YFSETQ. The CDR3 has 15 residues. Trimming removed 5 bases from V and 1 base from J; junction bases left unmatched: 5. The CDR3 DNA sequence: TGCGCCAGCAGAGACAGGACAGGGAACACCGGGGAGCTGTTTTTT. This translates into CASRDRTGNTGELFF.

This chain joins TRBV6-6 and TRBJ1-4; perhaps TRBD1 as D (5 bases). The V end was cut by 2 bases, the J end by 7 bases, with 11 bases between. The CDR3 is made up of 14 amino acids. CDR1 is MNHNY, CDR2 SVGAGI, per germline (reference sequence). In DNA form, the CDR3 reads TGTGCCAGCAGTTACGGGGCGAAAGGTGAAAAACTGTTTTTT. It yields the protein CASSYGAKGEKLFF.

The gene calls are TRBV10-2 and TRBJ1-5, with a possible D match to TRBD1 (6 bases). CDR1 is WSHSY, CDR2 SAAADI, per germline. This CDR3 is built from 14 residues. V was trimmed by 4 bases and J by 6 bases, leaving 13 bases between them. The CDR3 sequence: CASSGQGISQPQHF. The CDR3, as DNA: TGCGCCAGCAGTGGGCAGGGGATATCTCAGCCCCAGCATTTT.

The chain joins TRBV5-4 to TRBJ1-2; D is possibly TRBD1 (6 bases). CDR1 is SGHNT, CDR2 YYREEE, per germline (reference sequence). This CDR3 comprises 14 residues. Trimming shortened V by 1 base and J by 3 bases, and 10 bases separated the two germline ends. Written as DNA, the CDR3 is TGTGCCAGCAGCTTGCAGGGGAGGGACTATGGCTACACCTTC. Translated: CASSLQGRDYGYTF.

This clone is a singleton in its sample. V and J are TRBV9 and TRBJ2-3; 12 positions match TRBD2. CDR3 length equals 16 residues. Germline values: CDR1 SGDLS, CDR2 YYNGEE. V shed 3 bases and J 0 bases; nucleotides not matched to a gene: 2. Here the CDR3 reads CASSGGTSGSTDTQYF. The CDR3 region has the DNA TGTGCCAGCAGCGGCGGGACTAGCGGGAGCACAGATACGCAGTATTTT.

In its sample, this clone was seen a few times. The chain joins TRBV6-5 to TRBJ1-4; 9 bases agree with TRBD1. The CDR3 totals 15 residues. Germline V gene lookup returns CDR1 MNHEY and CDR2 SVGAGI. With V trimmed by 4 bases and J by 5 bases, 5 bases remained unmatched. CDR3 residues: CASSSQGANNEKLFF. DNA of the CDR3: TGTGCCAGCAGTTCACAGGGGGCGAACAATGAAAAACTGTTTTTT.

This clone was seen just once. The chain is built from TRBV5-1 and TRBJ1-1; possibly TRBD1 for D (5 bases). Trimming left V 4 bases short and J 5 bases short, with 12 bases between. The CDR3 has 13 residues. The V gene's germline CDR1 is SGHRS and CDR2 YFSETQ. The DNA of the CDR3 is TGCGCCAGCAGCAGGGGCCCTACTACTGAAGCTTTCTTT. Encoded protein: CASSRGPTTEAFF.

The chain is built from TRBV18 and TRBJ2-5; the match to TRBD1 covers 8 bases. V gave up 4 bases and J gave up 5 bases; unmatched junction bases: 6. The CDR3 loop spans 14 amino acids. CDR1 is KGHSH, CDR2 LQKENI, per germline. The CDR3 DNA sequence: TGTGCCAGCTCACTCCTGGACAGGGCCGAGACCCAGTACTTC. It codes for CASSLLDRAETQYF. Supplemented by reference TRBV18 and TRBJ2-5, the full variable domain reads NAGVMQNPRHLVRRRGQEARLRCSPMKGHSHVYWYRQLPEEGLKFMVYLQKENIIDESGMPKERFSAEFPKEGPSILRIQQVVRGDSAAYFCASSLLDRAETQYFGPGTRLLVL.

J is TRBJ1-2 and V is TRBV28; possibly TRBD1 for D (5 bases). Trimming took off 10 bases at V and 2 bases at J, with 14 bases between the two ends. Germline CDR1 MDHEN, CDR2 SYDVKM. CDR3 size: 13 residues. CDR3 region: CATNGAGNYGYTF. DNA of the CDR3: TGTGCCACCAATGGAGCAGGGAACTATGGCTACACCTTC.

The rearrangement joins TRBV25-1 to TRBJ2-7, with 8 bases aligning to TRBD2. The CDR3 loop spans 13 amino acids. Germline V gene lookup returns CDR1 MGHDK and CDR2 SYGVNS. V was pared by 6 bases and J by 5 bases, with 6 bases of the junction left unmatched. DNA for the CDR3: TGTGCCAGCAGAGGCGGGGGGCTTAACGAGCAGTACTTC. This codes for CASRGGGLNEQYF.